Reported below is one T cell receptor (beta chain). Its antigen is currently not known. Base-call qualities are not available, and no considerably larger clone is one nucleotide away. Patients with a history of autoimmune disease or receiving systemic immunosuppression were excluded from the trial. In every dose cohort, peripheral blood was drawn for TCR sequencing at baseline, cycle 4 day 1, and cycle 7 day 1. The samples were drawn from a first-in-human, open-label, multicenter phase I dose-escalation trial of ivuxolimab. Adults with locally advanced or metastatic melanoma, renal cell carcinoma, hepatocellular carcinoma or head and neck squamous cell carcinoma were enrolled in the trial. CD4+ and CD8+ T cells were sorted separately from peripheral blood before TCR sequencing. This entry belongs to a study of OX40 agonist ivuxolimab in advanced cancers. About the study as a whole: The costimulatory receptor OX40 (CD134) was targeted by ivuxolimab, a fully human IgG2 agonistic monoclonal antibody. Partial responses were achieved by three dose-escalation patients, of whom one had hepatocellular carcinoma and two had cutaneous melanoma. Prior anti-PD-1, anti-PD-L1 or anti-CTLA-4 therapy was permitted, and checkpoint inhibitors had been received by about 37% of dose-escalation patients. Of the 50 or so patients in dose escalation, about 20 had hepatocellular carcinoma, around 15 had melanoma, 9 had renal cell carcinoma and 9 had head and neck cancer. Peripheral TCRbeta sequencing was intended to test whether TCR sequence diversity was altered and clonal T-cell expansion was caused by ivuxolimab. The paper reports the monotherapy dose-escalation portion (N ≈ 52 patients) of the phase I ivuxolimab trial. Intravenous ivuxolimab was administered to patients every 2 weeks at six dose levels: 0.01, 0.1, 0.3, 1.5, 3 and 10 mg/kg. In the dose-escalation cohort, approximately 82% of patients were male, and the mean age was 60 years with a range of about 20 to 90. Points the paper makes about the study in general: In partial responders in the 0.1-3.0 mg/kg groups, normalized peripheral clonal expansion was found to be among the lowest, especially among CD8+ T cells. At doses of 0.1 to 3.0 mg/kg, clonal expansion of both CD4+ and CD8+ T cells in blood was seen between baseline and week 6. Low levels of normalized T-cell clonal expansion were also seen in some patients who did not respond. The antigen specificity of the peripheral T cells that underwent clonal expansion was not determined. After ivuxolimab, more expanded clones were found on average in CD8+ T cells than in CD4+ T cells.

For sequencing of the TCRbeta CDR3 region, genomic DNA was extracted from the sorted cells. TCRbeta CDR3 regions were sequenced using the immunoSEQ Assay. TCRdb re-hosts the immuneACCESS table, in-frame sequences only. Its copies lack some clones; in the studies checked, an unresolved V gene accounts for under half of them, and the cause for the rest is not known. The sample has some 83,000 clones on record, 85% to 90% of them singletons. Approximately 6.5% of the sample is in the top ten clones. CDR1 and CDR2, looked up from the germline V gene (reference sequence), are GTSNPN and SVGIG. V is cut by 0 bases and J by 5 bases, and the space between the germline ends is 13 bases. CDR3 length: 15 amino acids, cysteine to phenylalanine. CDR3 DNA is the only sequence kept; it has 45 bases, read in frame from the first base.

The sequenced sample was CD4+ or CD8+ T cells sorted from blood, obtained in a trial of the OX40 agonist ivuxolimab. The sequence links TRBV30 to TRBJ2-2, with the D segment identity uncertain. The TCR comes from an adult with an advanced solid tumor such as melanoma, head and neck, liver or kidney cancer. The DNA reads as follows: TGTGCCTGGAGTGTCGGATTTTCGAGGACCGGGGAGCTGTTTTTT. The encoded protein is CAWSVGFSRTGELFF.